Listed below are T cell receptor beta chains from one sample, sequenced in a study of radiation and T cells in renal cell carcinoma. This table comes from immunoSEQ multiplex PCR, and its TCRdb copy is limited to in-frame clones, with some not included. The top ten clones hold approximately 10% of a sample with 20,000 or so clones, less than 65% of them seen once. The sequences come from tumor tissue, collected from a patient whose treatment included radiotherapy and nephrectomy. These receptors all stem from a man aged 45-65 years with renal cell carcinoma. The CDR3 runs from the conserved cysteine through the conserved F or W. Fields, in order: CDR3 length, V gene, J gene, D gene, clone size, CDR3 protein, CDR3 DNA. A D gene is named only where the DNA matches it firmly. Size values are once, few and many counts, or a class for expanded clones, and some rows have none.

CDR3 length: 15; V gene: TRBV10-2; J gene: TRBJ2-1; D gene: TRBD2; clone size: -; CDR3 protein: CASSEPGGDVDEQFF; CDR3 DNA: TGCGCCAGCAGTGAACCGGGGGGGGATGTAGATGAGCAGTTCTTC
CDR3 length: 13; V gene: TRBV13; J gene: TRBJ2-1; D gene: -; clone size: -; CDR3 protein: CASSAHSYNEQFF; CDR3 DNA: TGTGCCAGCAGCGCCCACAGTTACAATGAGCAGTTCTTC
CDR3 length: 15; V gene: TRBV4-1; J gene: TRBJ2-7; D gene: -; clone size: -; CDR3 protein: CASSQAVVFGAEQYF; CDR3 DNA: TGCGCCAGCAGCCAAGCTGTGGTCTTCGGTGCCGAGCAGTACTTC
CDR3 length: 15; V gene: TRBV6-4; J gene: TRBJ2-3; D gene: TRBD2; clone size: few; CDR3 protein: CASSQTSGATDTQYF; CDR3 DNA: TGTGCCAGCAGTCAGACTAGCGGAGCTACAGATACGCAGTATTTT
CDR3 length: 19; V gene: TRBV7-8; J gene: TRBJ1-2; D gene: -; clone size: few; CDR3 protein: CASSPLLIVRSTANYGYTF; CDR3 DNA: TGTGCCAGCAGCCCCCTTTTAATCGTGAGGTCCACAGCTAACTATGGCTACACCTTC
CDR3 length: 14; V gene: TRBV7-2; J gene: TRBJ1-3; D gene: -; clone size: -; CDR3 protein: CASSPSGAGNTIYF; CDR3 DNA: TGTGCCAGCAGCCCGTCGGGAGCTGGAAACACCATATATTTT
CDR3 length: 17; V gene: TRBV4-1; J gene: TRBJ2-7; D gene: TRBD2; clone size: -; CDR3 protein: CASSQDKWAGVSYEQYF; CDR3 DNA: TGCGCCAGCAGCCAAGATAAGTGGGCGGGGGTCTCCTACGAGCAGTACTTC
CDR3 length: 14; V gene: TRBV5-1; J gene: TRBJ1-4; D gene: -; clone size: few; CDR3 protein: CASSLGTADEKLFF; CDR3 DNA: TGCGCCAGCAGCTTGGGCACAGCCGACGAAAAACTGTTTTTT
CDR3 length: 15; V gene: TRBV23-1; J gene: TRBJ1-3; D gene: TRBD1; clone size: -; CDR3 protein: CASSQSDRFGDTIYF; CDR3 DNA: TGCGCCAGCAGTCAATCGGACAGGTTTGGGGACACCATATATTTT
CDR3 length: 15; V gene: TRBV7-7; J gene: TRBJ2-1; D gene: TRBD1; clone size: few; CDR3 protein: CASSIRTGAGNEQFF; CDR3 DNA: TGTGCTAGCAGCATAAGGACAGGGGCCGGCAATGAGCAGTTCTTC
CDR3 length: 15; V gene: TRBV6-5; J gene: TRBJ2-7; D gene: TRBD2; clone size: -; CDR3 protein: CASSRGLAEAYEQYF; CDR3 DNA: TGTGCCAGCAGTAGGGGACTAGCGGAAGCTTACGAGCAGTACTTC
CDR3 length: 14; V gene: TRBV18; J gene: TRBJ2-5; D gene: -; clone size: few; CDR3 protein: CASSPIPEAETQYF; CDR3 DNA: TGTGCCAGCTCACCGATCCCGGAGGCAGAGACCCAGTACTTC
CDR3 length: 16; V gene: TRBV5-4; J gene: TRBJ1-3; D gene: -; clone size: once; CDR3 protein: CASNWRLGLTGNTIYF; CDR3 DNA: TGTGCCAGCAACTGGCGGTTGGGCTTAACTGGAAACACCATATATTTT
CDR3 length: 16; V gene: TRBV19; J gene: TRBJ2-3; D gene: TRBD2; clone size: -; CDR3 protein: CASTSKREGGTDTQYF; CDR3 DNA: TGTGCCAGTACTTCCAAGCGGGAGGGAGGCACAGATACGCAGTATTTT
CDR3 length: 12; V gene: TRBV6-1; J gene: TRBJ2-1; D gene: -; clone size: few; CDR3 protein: CASSPRNNEQFF; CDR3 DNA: TGTGCCAGCAGTCCGCGGAACAATGAGCAGTTCTTC
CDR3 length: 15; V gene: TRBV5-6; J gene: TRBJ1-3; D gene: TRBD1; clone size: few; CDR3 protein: CASSRDRAGGNTIYF; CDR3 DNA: TGTGCCAGCAGCCGGGACAGGGCGGGTGGAAACACCATATATTTT
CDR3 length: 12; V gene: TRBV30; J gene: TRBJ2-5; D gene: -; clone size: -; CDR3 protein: CAWSLEAETQYF; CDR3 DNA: TGTGCCTGGAGTCTGGAGGCGGAGACCCAGTACTTC
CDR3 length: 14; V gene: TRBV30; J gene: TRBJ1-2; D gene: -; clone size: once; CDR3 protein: CAWSVRRVSDGYTF; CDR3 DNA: TGTGCCTGGAGTGTACGTCGGGTATCGGATGGCTACACCTTC
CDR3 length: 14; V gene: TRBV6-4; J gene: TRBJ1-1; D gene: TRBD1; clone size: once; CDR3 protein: CASSDTDRGTEAFF; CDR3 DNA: TGTGCCAGCAGTGACACGGACAGGGGCACTGAAGCTTTCTTT
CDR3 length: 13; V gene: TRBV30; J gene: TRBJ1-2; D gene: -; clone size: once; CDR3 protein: CAWSVRGSMGYTF; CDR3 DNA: TGTGCCTGGAGTGTAAGGGGGTCCATGGGCTACACCTTC
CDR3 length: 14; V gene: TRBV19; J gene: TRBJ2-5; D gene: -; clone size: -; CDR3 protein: CASSRGGAGETQYF; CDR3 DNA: TGTGCCAGTAGTAGGGGTGGGGCCGGAGAGACCCAGTACTTC
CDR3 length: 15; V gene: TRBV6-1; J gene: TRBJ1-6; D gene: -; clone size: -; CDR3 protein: CASSSFSFLASPLHF; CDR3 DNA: TGTGCCAGCAGCTCCTTTTCTTTTCTGGCATCACCCCTCCACTTT
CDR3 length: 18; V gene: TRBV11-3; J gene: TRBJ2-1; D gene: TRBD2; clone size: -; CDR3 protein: CASSFGAGGLSSYNEQFF; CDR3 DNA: TGTGCCAGCAGCTTCGGAGCGGGGGGGCTTTCGTCCTACAATGAGCAGTTCTTC
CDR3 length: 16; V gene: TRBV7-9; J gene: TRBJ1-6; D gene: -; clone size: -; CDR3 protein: CASSLRGTNNNSPLHF; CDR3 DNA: TGTGCCAGCAGCTTGAGAGGGACAAACAATAATTCACCCCTCCACTTT
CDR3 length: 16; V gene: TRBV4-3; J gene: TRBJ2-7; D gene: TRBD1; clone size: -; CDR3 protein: CASSQQRTGAGYEQYF; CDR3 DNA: TGCGCCAGCAGCCAACAGAGGACAGGGGCTGGGTACGAGCAGTACTTC
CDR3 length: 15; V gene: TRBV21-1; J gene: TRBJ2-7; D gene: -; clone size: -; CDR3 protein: CASSNYPESSYEQYF; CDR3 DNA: TGTGCCAGCAGCAATTACCCAGAGAGCTCCTACGAGCAGTACTTC
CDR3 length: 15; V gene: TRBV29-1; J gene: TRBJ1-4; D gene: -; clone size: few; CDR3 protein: CSVEGGEETNEKLFF; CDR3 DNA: TGCAGCGTTGAAGGGGGAGAGGAAACTAATGAAAAACTGTTTTTT
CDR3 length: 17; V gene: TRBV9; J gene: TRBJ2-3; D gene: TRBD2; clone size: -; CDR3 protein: CASSVREGPPFTDTQYF; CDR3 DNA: TGTGCCAGCAGCGTGCGGGAGGGCCCTCCGTTCACAGATACGCAGTATTTT
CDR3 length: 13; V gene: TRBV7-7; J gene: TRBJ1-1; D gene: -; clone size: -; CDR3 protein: CASRHDRGTEAFF; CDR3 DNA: TGTGCTAGCAGACACGACAGAGGCACTGAAGCTTTCTTT
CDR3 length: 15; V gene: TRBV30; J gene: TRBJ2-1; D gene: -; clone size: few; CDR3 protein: CAWSATAFSYNEQFF; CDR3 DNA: TGTGCCTGGAGTGCGACAGCTTTCTCCTACAATGAGCAGTTCTTC
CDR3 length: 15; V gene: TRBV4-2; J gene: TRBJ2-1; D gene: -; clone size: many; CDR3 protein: CASSQNTASQNEQFF; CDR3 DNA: TGTGCCAGCAGCCAGAACACGGCCTCCCAGAATGAGCAGTTCTTC
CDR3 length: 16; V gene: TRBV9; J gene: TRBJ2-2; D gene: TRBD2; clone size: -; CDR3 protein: CASSVWELAGTGELFF; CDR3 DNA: TGTGCCAGCAGCGTGTGGGAACTAGCGGGCACCGGGGAGCTGTTTTTT
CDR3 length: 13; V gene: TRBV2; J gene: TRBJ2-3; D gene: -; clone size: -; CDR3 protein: CASSEENTDTQYF; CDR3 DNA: TGTGCCAGCAGTGAAGAAAACACAGATACGCAGTATTTT
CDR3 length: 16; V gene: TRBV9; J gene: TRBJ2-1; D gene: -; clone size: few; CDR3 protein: CASSVTGRSLYNEQFF; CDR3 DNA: TGTGCCAGCAGCGTGACCGGCAGGAGCCTATACAATGAGCAGTTCTTC
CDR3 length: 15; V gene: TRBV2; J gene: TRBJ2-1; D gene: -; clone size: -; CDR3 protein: CASSENSNANNEQFF; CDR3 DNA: TGTGCCAGCAGTGAGAACTCTAACGCTAACAATGAGCAGTTCTTC
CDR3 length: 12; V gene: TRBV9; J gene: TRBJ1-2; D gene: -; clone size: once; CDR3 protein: CASSVANYGYTF; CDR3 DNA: TGTGCCAGCAGCGTAGCCAACTATGGCTACACCTTC
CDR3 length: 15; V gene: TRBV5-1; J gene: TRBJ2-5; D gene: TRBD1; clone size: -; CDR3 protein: CASSLAQGAAKTQYF; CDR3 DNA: TGCGCCAGCAGCTTGGCACAGGGGGCGGCTAAGACCCAGTACTTC
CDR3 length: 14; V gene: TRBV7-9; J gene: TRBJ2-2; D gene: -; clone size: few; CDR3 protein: CASSFAASSGELFF; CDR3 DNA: TGTGCCAGCAGCTTCGCGGCATCGTCCGGGGAGCTGTTTTTT
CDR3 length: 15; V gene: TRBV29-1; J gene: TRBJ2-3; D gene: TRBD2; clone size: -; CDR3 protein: CSVGGTSGGTDTQYF; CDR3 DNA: TGCAGCGTAGGGGGGACTAGCGGGGGAACAGATACGCAGTATTTT
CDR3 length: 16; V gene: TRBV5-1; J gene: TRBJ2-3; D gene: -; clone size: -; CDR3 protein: CASSLGTSRGTDTQYF; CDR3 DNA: TGCGCCAGCAGCTTGGGTACCTCTAGGGGCACAGATACGCAGTATTTT
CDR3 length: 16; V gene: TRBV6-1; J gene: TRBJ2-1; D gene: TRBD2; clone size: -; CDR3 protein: CASSEASGGTYNEQFF; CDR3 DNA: TGTGCCAGCAGTGAAGCCTCGGGGGGAACCTACAATGAGCAGTTCTTC
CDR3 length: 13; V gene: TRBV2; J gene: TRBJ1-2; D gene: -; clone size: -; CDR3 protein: CASSEQVNYGYTF; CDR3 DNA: TGTGCCAGCAGTGAACAGGTTAACTATGGCTACACCTTC
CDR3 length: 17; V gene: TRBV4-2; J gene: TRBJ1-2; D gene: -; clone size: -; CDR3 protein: CASSQEAPEPSNYGYTF; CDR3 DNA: TGTGCCAGCAGCCAAGAGGCCCCGGAGCCCTCGAACTATGGCTACACCTTC
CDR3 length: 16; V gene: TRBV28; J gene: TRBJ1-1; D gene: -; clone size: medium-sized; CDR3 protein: CASSARDTLGDTEAFF; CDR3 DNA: TGTGCCAGCAGTGCCCGGGACACCCTAGGGGACACTGAAGCTTTCTTT
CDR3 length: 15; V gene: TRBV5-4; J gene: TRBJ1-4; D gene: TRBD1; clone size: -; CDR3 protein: CASSLTTGGDEKLFF; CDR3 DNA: TGTGCCAGCAGCTTAACTACAGGGGGCGATGAAAAACTGTTTTTT